The 14 T cell receptor beta chains below were found in one sample sequenced in a study of cytomegalovirus exposure and HLA in healthy donors. Sequencing was performed with immunoSEQ multiplex PCR; in TCRdb, only in-frame clones are kept and a portion is missing. There are about 160,000 clones in the sample; roughly 96% occur only once, and 0.8% to 0.95% lies in the top ten. Sequenced material: PBMCs. The receptor source for this set is a woman between 18 and 30 years old in good health and CMV-seronegative.

The rearrangement uses TRBV4-3 and TRBJ1-6; tentative D call: TRBD1 (6 bases). This CDR3 comprises 17 residues. The germline V gene encodes CDR1 LGHNA and CDR2 YSLEER. Trimming pared 4 bases from V and 0 bases from J, leaving 13 bases between. CDR3 nucleotide sequence: TGCGCCAGCAGCCTCAACAGGGCTAGCTCCTATAATTCACCCCTCCACTTT. Translation gives CASSLNRASSYNSPLHF.

V usage is TRBV5-3 and J usage is TRBJ1-1, with 7 bases fitting TRBD1. Being an ORF, TRBV5-3 has a function that is uncertain. The CDR3 contains 15 residues. J gave up 1 base and V 4 bases, and 7 bases lay outside the gene matches. CDR3 coding DNA: TGTGCCAGAAGCGCCTCCGGGACAGAGAACACTGAAGCTTTCTTT. It is translated as CARSASGTENTEAFF.

The chain is built from TRBV7-2 and TRBJ1-2, with D tentatively TRBD1 (6 bases). This CDR3 is 15 amino acids long. Trimming pared 2 bases from V and 4 bases from J, leaving 14 bases between. Germline CDR1 SGHTA, CDR2 FQGNSA. The CDR3 nucleotides are TGTGCCAGCAGCTTATTTGCTCAGGGGACCTATGGCTACACCTTC. Translating it yields CASSLFAQGTYGYTF. Based on the CDR3 plus reference TRBV7-2 and TRBJ1-2, the full variable domain is GAGVSQSPSNKVTEKGKDVELRCDPISGHTALYWYRQSLGQGLEFLIYFQGNSAPDKSGLPSDRFSAERTGGSVSTLTIQRTQQEDSAVYLCASSLFAQGTYGYTFGSGTRLTVV.

The J gene is TRBJ1-1, the V gene TRBV6-1; D is ambiguous. CDR1 is MNHNS and CDR2 is SASEGT in the germline V gene. V lost 4 bases, J lost 4 bases, and 10 bases lay in between. The CDR3 consists of 13 residues. The CDR3 DNA follows: TGTGCCAGCAGTGTTTTCAGAGGCACTGAAGCTTTCTTT. It encodes CASSVFRGTEAFF.

The chain combines TRBV4-1 with TRBJ1-2; 7 bases fit TRBD1. V shed 5 bases, J shed 5 bases, and the junction held 11 bases outside the gene matches. Germline V gives CDR1 MGHRA, CDR2 YSYEKL. This CDR3 is 15 amino acids long. The CDR3 loop is CASSTPTGRRYGYTF. The CDR3 DNA reads as TGCGCCAGCAGCACACCGACAGGGAGAAGATATGGCTACACCTTC.

The chain carries TRBV5-1 and TRBJ1-6; maybe TRBD1 (5 bases). With 1 base removed from V and 7 bases from J, the gap between germline ends came to 15 bases. This CDR3 is built from 16 residues. CDR1 is SGHRS and CDR2 is YFSETQ in the germline V gene. The CDR3 DNA reads TGCGCCAGCAGCTTGCTTGGGGCCCTAGTGAATTCACCCCTCCACTTT. Protein sequence: CASSLLGALVNSPLHF.

This chain connects TRBV7-8 to TRBJ1-3; 8 bases align to TRBD1. V trimming: 5 bases; J trimming: 4 bases; junction bases outside the gene matches: 22. Germline values: CDR1 SGHVS, CDR2 FQNEAQ. The CDR3 runs 20 residues. The chain's CDR3 is CASSTRPPDRVAAGGNTIYF. CDR3 bases: TGTGCCAGCAGCACTAGACCCCCGGACAGGGTCGCAGCGGGGGGAAACACCATATATTTT.

The gene calls are TRBV18 and TRBJ2-4, with D maybe TRBD1 (5 bases). The CDR3 is made up of 15 amino acids. Germline V gene sequence: CDR1 KGHSH, CDR2 LQKENI. Trimming removed 1 base at V and 5 bases at J, with 12 bases between. CDR3 sequence (DNA): TGTGCCAGCTCACCACTCGACAGAAAAGAAAACATTCAGTACTTC. Residues: CASSPLDRKENIQYF.

This chain links TRBV9 with TRBJ2-7, with TRBD1 matching over 8 bases. Trimming cost V 4 bases and J 4 bases; bases outside gene matches: 13. CDR1 SGDLS and CDR2 YYNGEE come from the germline V gene. CDR3 length: 16 residues. This CDR3 reads CASSLRPDRGGYEQYF. The CDR3 nucleotides are TGTGCCAGCAGCTTAAGACCTGACAGGGGTGGTTACGAGCAGTACTTC.

The chain couples TRBV30 to TRBJ1-3; no definite D call. The CDR3 runs 12 residues. The V gene's germline CDR1 is GTSNPN and CDR2 SVGIG (reference sequence). The V gene lost 3 bases and the J gene lost 3 bases, with 6 bases spanning the gap. The CDR3 DNA follows: TGTGCCTGGAGGGAGGGTGGAAACACCATATATTTT. It yields the protein CAWREGGNTIYF.

The CDR3 DNA sequence: TGTGCCAGCAGCCCACCGGACAGGGGACTAGCGGGGAACACCGGGGAGCTGTTTTTT. Translating it yields CASSPPDRGLAGNTGELFF. The chain uses TRBV7-2 and TRBJ2-2; TRBD2 agrees at 12 bases. This CDR3 is built from 19 residues. The V gene's germline CDR1 is SGHTA and CDR2 FQGNSA. After removal of 5 bases from V and 1 base from J, the junction contained 11 bases not matched to a gene.

The chain combines TRBV5-1 with TRBJ1-1; 8 nucleotides align to TRBD1. Germline assignment: CDR1 SGHRS and CDR2 YFSETQ. V shed 4 bases, J shed 6 bases, and the junction held 5 bases outside the gene matches. The CDR3 has 13 amino acids. The CDR3 region is CASSPPDRAEAFF. Here the CDR3 DNA reads TGCGCCAGCAGCCCACCGGACAGGGCTGAAGCTTTCTTT.

This clone was observed once. The J gene is TRBJ1-2, the V gene TRBV6-6; TRBD1 matches 7 bases. The CDR3 has 15 residues. Per germline, CDR1 MNHNY and CDR2 SVGAGI (reference sequence). The trim removed 0 bases at V and 7 bases at J, leaving 8 bases unmatched. The CDR3 nucleotides read TGTGCCAGCAGTTACTCGGGCGACAGGGTCGGTGGCTACACCTTC. Translation: CASSYSGDRVGGYTF.

The rearrangement links TRBV9 to TRBJ1-2; 7 bases agree with TRBD1. Germline trimming cut 7 bases from V and 3 bases from J; bases unmatched to any gene: 9. There are 14 residues in the CDR3. Germline V gives CDR1 SGDLS, CDR2 YYNGEE. The CDR3 bases are TGTGCCAGCCGGAGGACAGGTTCGGACTATGGCTACACCTTC. It specifies CASRRTGSDYGYTF.